The present entry profiles one T cell receptor beta chain with its context. What it recognizes is unknown. Trimming removed 3 bases from V and 6 bases from J, with 15 bases in between. Germline assignment: CDR1 SGDLS and CDR2 YYNGEE. This CDR3 has 15 residues. Ipilimumab CTLA-4 blockade and focal radiation were given to patients with chemo-refractory metastatic non-small-cell lung cancer. This specimen belongs to a study of radiotherapy plus CTLA-4 blockade in lung cancer. For the study at large: Patients showed objective responses in about 20% of cases and disease control in approximately 28%. Study-level results: In blood, tumor-derived TCR clones expanded after radiotherapy plus ipilimumab. The authors reported that early blood T cell clone dynamics, with interferon-beta, best predicted response.

Method: immunoSEQ multiplex PCR; TCRdb's copy keeps in-frame clones and lacks some. The sample lists 62,000 or so clones; 65% to 80% were seen once. The starting material was peripheral blood, obtained from a patient treated with radiotherapy plus ipilimumab. The clonotype was recovered from a human donor with non-small cell lung cancer who had a complete response to radiotherapy plus ipilimumab. This rearrangement joins TRBV9 to TRBJ2-2; D is unclear. CDR3 sequence: CASSARPTSAGELFF. The CDR3 bases are TGTGCCAGCAGCGCCCGGCCTACGAGTGCCGGGGAGCTGTTTTTT. The whole variable domain, remainder taken from reference TRBV9 and TRBJ2-2, is DSGVTQTPKHLITATGQRVTLRCSPRSGDLSVYWYQQSLDQGLQFLIQYYNGEERAKGNILERFSAQQFPDLHSELNLSSLELGDSALYFCASSARPTSAGELFFGEGSRLTVL.